The 15 T cell receptor beta chains listed next were all sequenced from one sample in a study of cytomegalovirus exposure and HLA in healthy donors. In the PCR, 60 Vbeta and 13 Jbeta primers were used. Profiled with immunoSEQ multiplex PCR; TCRdb holds only in-frame clones, not every one. The table lists about 110,000 clones, approximately 70% of them singletons. The sample was PBMCs. The receptor source for this set is a woman between 65 and 79 years old in good health and CMV-seropositive.

The J gene is TRBJ1-2, the V gene TRBV6-6; 7 nucleotides match TRBD1. Germline lookup yields CDR1 MNHNY and CDR2 SVGAGI (reference sequence). The CDR3 is made up of 13 amino acids. After removal of 6 bases from V and 8 bases from J, the junction contained 9 bases not matched to a gene. CDR3 DNA: TGTGCCAGCAGAGCAACAGGGGCGCCCGGCTACACCTTC. Translated, it gives CASRATGAPGYTF.

This chain links TRBV5-1 with TRBJ1-1, with 10 bases that match TRBD1. Germline CDR1 is SGHRS and CDR2 is YFSETQ. J lost 2 bases, V lost 4 bases, and 5 bases had no gene match. CDR3 size: 15 residues. The CDR3 loop reads CASSGMTGGNTEAFF. CDR3 in DNA: TGCGCCAGCAGCGGGATGACAGGGGGCAACACTGAAGCTTTCTTT.

The genes are TRBV10-3 and TRBJ1-1; 8 nucleotides line up with TRBD1. Germline V gene sequence: CDR1 ENHRY, CDR2 SYGVKD. The CDR3 length is 12 residues. The J segment lost 6 bases and the V segment lost 7 bases, leaving 4 bases of the junction unmatched. The CDR3, as DNA: TGTGCCATCACCGGGACAGGCCCTGAAGCTTTCTTT. It codes for CAITGTGPEAFF.

The chain couples TRBV2 to TRBJ2-2; 8 bases agree with TRBD2. V lost 10 bases, J lost 3 bases, and 10 bases stayed unmatched. Germline-derived CDR1 and CDR2 are SNHLY and FYNNEI. This CDR3 is 15 amino acids long. CDR3 loop: CATRGARGDTGELFF. DNA of the CDR3: TGTGCCACGCGGGGGGCGCGGGGGGACACCGGGGAGCTGTTTTTT.

This chain links TRBV5-1 with TRBJ1-1; D is undetermined. This CDR3 contains 15 residues. Trimming took off 2 bases at V and 0 bases at J, with 11 bases between the two ends. Germline CDR1 is SGHRS and CDR2 is YFSETQ. CDR3 nucleotide sequence: TGCGCCAGCAGCTTCGGAGCCTCCATGAACACTGAAGCTTTCTTT. It specifies CASSFGASMNTEAFF.

This clone was seen only a few times. This rearrangement joins TRBV6-1 to TRBJ1-3; TRBD1 agrees at 9 bases. CDR1 and CDR2 (germline): MNHNS, SASEGT. V lost 1 base to trimming and J lost 0 bases; unmatched junction nucleotides: 7. This CDR3 is 18 amino acids long. CDR3 protein: CASSEEPTGGFSGNTIYF. CDR3 DNA: TGTGCCAGCAGTGAAGAACCGACAGGGGGTTTCTCTGGAAACACCATATATTTT.

The chain combines TRBV5-4 with TRBJ2-1; 9 bases align to TRBD2. The V gene's germline CDR1 is SGHNT and CDR2 YYREEE (reference sequence). The CDR3 consists of 16 residues. V trimming: 4 bases; J trimming: 4 bases; junction bases outside the gene matches: 9. The CDR3: CASSLIGTSRYNEQFF. CDR3 nucleotide sequence: TGTGCCAGCAGCCTAATTGGGACTAGCAGATACAATGAGCAGTTCTTC. The complete variable domain, with remaining parts taken from reference TRBV5-4 and TRBJ2-1, reads ETGVTQSPTHLIKTRGQQVTLRCSSQSGHNTVSWYQQALGQGPQFIFQYYREEENGRGNFPPRFSGLQFPNYSSELNVNALELDDSALYLCASSLIGTSRYNEQFFGPGTRLTVL.

This clone appeared a few times. In DNA, the CDR3 is TGTGCCAGCAGCAAAGGTACAGGGAGTACTGAAGCTTTCTTT. It codes for CASSKGTGSTEAFF. The chain employs TRBV21-1 and TRBJ1-1; the D call of TRBD1 is as the table states it, not checked on the DNA. TRBV21-1 counts as a pseudogene. The CDR3 is 14 amino acids.

V usage is TRBV4-1 and J usage is TRBJ2-6, with D perhaps matching TRBD1 (6 bases). Germline assignment: CDR1 MGHRA and CDR2 YSYEKL. The V end lost 4 bases, the J end lost 0 bases, and 13 bases lay between the germline ends. The CDR3 sequence is 17 residues long. The CDR3 protein is CASSRTDSLSGANVLTF. In nucleotides, the CDR3 is TGCGCCAGCAGCCGTACGGACAGCCTCTCTGGGGCCAACGTCCTGACTTTC.

The gene calls are TRBV7-2 and TRBJ2-5, with a weak D call TRBD2 (6 bases). The germline V and J ends were trimmed by 5 bases and 2 bases, with 12 bases remaining between them. In germline, CDR1 is SGHTA, CDR2 FQGNSA. The CDR3 spans 14 residues. The CDR3 bases are TGTGCCAGCAGCCTGGGACTGCGGCAAGAGACCCAGTACTTC. Residues: CASSLGLRQETQYF.

The V call is TRBV20-1, the J call TRBJ1-4, with D possibly matching TRBD1 (5 bases). The ends were cut back, 6 bases at V and 10 bases at J, with 12 bases in the middle. Germline loops: CDR1 DFQATT, CDR2 SNEGSKA (reference sequence). The CDR3 covers 11 residues. CDR3 amino acids: CSAPRVGKLFF. The CDR3 nucleotides are TGCAGTGCCCCCAGGGTGGGAAAACTGTTTTTT.

The chain employs TRBV7-9 and TRBJ1-6; possible D gene TRBD1, 6 bases. The CDR3 length is 16 residues. Germline CDR1 reads SEHNR; CDR2 reads FQNEAQ (reference sequence). V was cut by 0 bases and J by 9 bases, with 15 bases left in between. The CDR3 sequence is CASSLAAGATSSPLHF. CDR3 coding DNA: TGTGCCAGCAGCTTAGCCGCAGGGGCGACTTCTTCACCCCTCCACTTT.

V gene TRBV19 combines with J gene TRBJ1-1, with D perhaps TRBD1 (5 bases). V shed 11 bases and J shed 5 bases, with 18 bases lying between them. The CDR3 spans 13 residues. Germline CDR1 reads LNHDA; CDR2 reads SQIVND (reference sequence). CDR3 amino acids: CAASNMRGTEAFF. The CDR3 region has the DNA TGTGCCGCCAGTAACATGCGGGGGACTGAAGCTTTCTTT. Variable domain in full (rest from reference TRBV19 and TRBJ1-1): DGGITQSPKYLFRKEGQNVTLSCEQNLNHDAMYWYRQDPGQGLRLIYYSQIVNDFQKGDIAEGYSVSREKKESFPLTVTSAQKNPTAFYLCAASNMRGTEAFFGQGTRLTVV.

This clone was detected a few times. V gene TRBV12-5 combines with J gene TRBJ2-1; 10 bases fit TRBD1. The V gene's germline CDR1 is LGHNT and CDR2 FRNRAP. Unmatched junction bases numbered 5, after V lost 9 bases and J lost 3 bases. The CDR3 totals 14 residues. The CDR3 reads CASTGTGDYNEQFF. CDR3 sequence (DNA): TGTGCTAGCACCGGGACAGGGGACTACAATGAGCAGTTCTTC.

The chain carries TRBV5-8 and TRBJ2-2; 7 bases match TRBD1. This CDR3 region has 15 residues. The germline gives CDR1 SGHTS, CDR2 YDEGEE. The trim removed 4 bases at V and 1 base at J, leaving 4 bases unmatched. CDR3 sequence (DNA): TGTGCCAGCAGCGTAGGACAGGTGAACACCGGGGAGCTGTTTTTT. It encodes CASSVGQVNTGELFF.